Listed here are 13 T cell receptor beta chains from one sample, sequenced in a study of T cells after yellow fever vaccination. MiXCR was run by TCRdb on the 5' RACE reads, yielding one entry per CDR3 protein. The sample shows tens of thousands of distinct CDR3 sequences, 7.4% of them seen only once. Sequencing used CD8+ T cells sorted from PBMCs, obtained 15 days after the yellow fever booster vaccination. The origin of the receptors is a man between 25 and 39 years old who received the YFV17D yellow fever vaccine.

This clonotype appeared many times. The rearrangement links TRBV11-2 to TRBJ2-4; 13 nucleotides match TRBD2. This CDR3 is built from 18 residues. CDR1 is SGHAT, CDR2 FQNNGV, per germline. V lost 4 bases and J lost 0; bases outside the gene matches: 6. The CDR3, as DNA: TGTGCCAGCAGCTCGACTAGCGGGAGGCAAAAAGCCAAAAACATTCAGTACTTC. Protein sequence: CASSSTSGRQKAKNIQYF.

This clonotype was detected many times. V and J are TRBV7-9 and TRBJ1-1; unclear D gene. From germline, CDR1 is SEHNR and CDR2 FQNEAQ (reference sequence). Trimming shortened V by 11 bases and J by 1 base, and 8 bases separated the two germline ends. The CDR3 totals 11 residues. CDR3 in amino acids: CACTPNTEAFF. The CDR3 nucleotides are TGTGCCTGTACCCCGAACACTGAAGCTTTCTTT.

There are many counts of this clonotype. J is TRBJ2-3 and V is TRBV9, with D uncertain. The CDR3 length is 11 residues. V was trimmed by 3 bases and J by 2 bases, leaving 1 base between them. Germline CDR1 and CDR2: SGDLS and YYNGEE. This chain's CDR3 is CASSATDTQYF. As DNA, the CDR3 is TGTGCCAGCAGCGCCACAGATACGCAGTATTTT. Full variable domain (remainder filled in from reference TRBV9 and TRBJ2-3): DSGVTQTPKHLITATGQRVTLRCSPRSGDLSVYWYQQSLDQGLQFLIQYYNGEERAKGNILERFSAQQFPDLHSELNLSSLELGDSALYFCASSATDTQYFGPGTRLTVL.

Notes on this clonotype: This may be a read error: a much more frequent sequence differs by one nucleotide. The conserved phenylalanine or tryptophan normally closing the CDR3 is absent here, so this likely arose from a read error. The rearrangement links TRBV7-9 to TRBJ2-1; no definite D call. This CDR3 is 11 amino acids long. Per germline, CDR1 SEHNR and CDR2 FQNEAQ (reference sequence). V shed 5 bases and J shed 9 bases, with 8 bases lying between them. The CDR3: CASSQSFEQFY. CDR3 DNA sequence: TGTGCCAGCAGCCAGTCTTTTGAGCAGTTCTAC.

This clonotype came up many times. The V gene is TRBV28, the J gene TRBJ2-5; 12 bases map to TRBD2. Germline loops: CDR1 MDHEN, CDR2 SYDVKM. CDR3 length: 24 residues. J was trimmed by 5 bases and V by 3 bases; bases with no gene match: 31. DNA for the CDR3: TGTGCCAGCAGTTTTCCCCCATCCGGGACCAGTTACGGGACTAGCGGGCCGACCGGTGAGACCCAGTACTTC. Its translation is CASSFPPSGTSYGTSGPTGETQYF.

This clonotype was recorded many times. The chain links TRBV10-2 to TRBJ2-5; 8 bases align to TRBD2. The CDR3 runs 13 residues. Trimming at V came to 2 bases and at J to 7 bases, leaving 3 bases not matched to a gene. Germline CDR1 WSHSY, CDR2 SAAADI. The CDR3 DNA reads as TGCGCCAGCAGTGAGGCGGGAGGTGTGACCCAGTACTTC. Protein sequence: CASSEAGGVTQYF.

This clonotype has ten or more counts. The gene calls are TRBV3-1 and TRBJ2-7; 10 bases are shared with TRBD2. Germline trimming cut 5 bases from V and 7 bases from J; bases unmatched to any gene: 17. This CDR3 comprises 17 residues. Germline V gene lookup returns CDR1 LGHDT and CDR2 YNNKEL (reference sequence). CDR3 DNA: TGTGCCAGCAGCTCCTCCTTAACAAGCGGGGGGGGTGAAGAGCAGTACTTC. Translation gives CASSSSLTSGGGEEQYF.

This clonotype was counted at least ten times. The J gene is TRBJ2-7, the V gene TRBV19; 7 nucleotides agree with TRBD2. The CDR3 consists of 15 residues. Per germline, CDR1 LNHDA and CDR2 SQIVND (reference sequence). Unmatched junction bases numbered 11, after V lost 6 bases and J lost 3 bases. DNA for the CDR3: TGTGCCAGTAGCCCCTCGGCTAGCGGATTCTACGAGCAGTACTTC. This codes for CASSPSASGFYEQYF. The variable domain in full, with the rest retrieved from reference TRBV19 and TRBJ2-7, is DGGITQSPKYLFRKEGQNVTLSCEQNLNHDAMYWYRQDPGQGLRLIYYSQIVNDFQKGDIAEGYSVSREKKESFPLTVTSAQKNPTAFYLCASSPSASGFYEQYFGPGTRLTVT.

The chain carries TRBV7-2 and TRBJ2-3; D not resolved. CDR3 length: 17 residues. V lost 1 base to trimming and J lost 0 bases, with 14 bases between them. CDR1 is SGHTA, CDR2 FQGNSA, per germline. The DNA of the CDR3 is TGTGCCAGCAGCTTAGTGGATTGGAGTCATAGCACAGATACGCAGTATTTT. Its translation: CASSLVDWSHSTDTQYF.

This clonotype was observed a handful of times. The rearrangement uses TRBV12-3 or TRBV12-4 and TRBJ2-2; perhaps D is TRBD1 or TRBD2 (5 bases each). CDR3 length: 14 residues. Trimming took 4 bases from V and 9 from J, leaving 15 bases between them. The CDR3, as DNA: TGTGCCAGCAGTTCCGGGACCTCAAACCGGGAGCTGTTTTTT. Protein product: CASSSGTSNRELFF.

This clonotype has a handful of counts. The chain is built from TRBV20-1 and TRBJ2-7; TRBD2 might be the D (5 bases). This CDR3 contains 16 residues. Trimming removed 0 bases from V and 0 bases from J, with 15 bases in between. The V gene's germline CDR1 is DFQATT and CDR2 SNEGSKA (reference sequence). The CDR3 DNA reads as TGCAGTGCTAGAGATGATGGTGGGCGGGCCTCCTACGAGCAGTACTTC. Translating gives CSARDDGGRASYEQYF.

This clonotype has at least ten counts. The CDR3 DNA sequence: TGTGCCAGCAGCGAAGAGGGGGCGAGTTTCCACGAGCAGTACTTC. This encodes CASSEEGASFHEQYF. V gene TRBV9 combines with J gene TRBJ2-7, with TRBD1 matching over 7 bases. V shed 3 bases and J 5 bases; nucleotides not matched to a gene: 11. The CDR3 totals 15 residues. Germline V gives CDR1 SGDLS, CDR2 YYNGEE.

The chain carries TRBV19 and TRBJ2-7, with a tentative D call TRBD1 (5 bases). The CDR3 has 13 amino acids. Germline V gives CDR1 LNHDA, CDR2 SQIVND (reference sequence). Trimming removed 3 bases from V and 1 base from J, with 7 bases in between. As DNA, the CDR3 is TGTGCCAGTAGTATTGGGGCTTCCTACGAGCAGTACTTC. It encodes CASSIGASYEQYF.